Each of the 14 T cell receptor beta chains below was sequenced from the same sample in a study of neoadjuvant anti-PD-1 for oral cavity cancer. TCRdb keeps only in-frame clones here, not all; method: immunoSEQ multiplex PCR. The sample contains 5,100 or so clones, roughly 60% of which appear only once. The sample was tumor tissue, taken before nivolumab (anti-PD-1) treatment. The receptors derive from a person between 35 and 79 years old with oral cavity squamous cell carcinoma.

This chain links TRBV28 with TRBJ1-3; D is possibly TRBD1 (6 bases). The CDR3 is 15 amino acids. Per the germline V gene, CDR1 is MDHEN and CDR2 is SYDVKM. V was cut by 6 bases and J by 0 bases, with 12 bases left in between. CDR3 in DNA: TGTGCCAGCAGCGAATTGGGGGCCTCTGGAAACACCATATATTTT. Residues: CASSELGASGNTIYF.

The chain combines TRBV9 with TRBJ1-2; no reliable D call. V was clipped by 4 bases and J by 5 bases, with 9 bases between them. This CDR3 region has 12 residues. Germline CDR1 and CDR2: SGDLS and YYNGEE. The CDR3 is CASSPGSYGYTF. The CDR3 DNA sequence: TGTGCCAGCAGCCCCGGGTCTTATGGCTACACCTTC.

The rearrangement uses TRBV30 and TRBJ2-7; possibly TRBD2 for D (5 bases). Germline CDR1 is GTSNPN and CDR2 is SVGIG (reference sequence). With 8 bases removed from V and 0 bases from J, the gap between germline ends came to 14 bases. CDR3 length: 13 residues. The CDR3 bases are TGTGCCACAGAGGGAGCAGTCTCCTACGAGCAGTACTTC. Its protein product is CATEGAVSYEQYF.

The rearrangement uses TRBV30 and TRBJ1-1, with D uncertain. The CDR3 has 13 amino acids. Trimming pared 2 bases from V and 1 base from J, leaving 8 bases between. Germline V gene lookup returns CDR1 GTSNPN and CDR2 SVGIG (reference sequence). The CDR3 spells CAWSLQGNTEAFF. CDR3 coding DNA: TGTGCCTGGAGTTTACAAGGGAACACTGAAGCTTTCTTT.

This sequence joins TRBV2 and TRBJ2-7; unclear D gene. The CDR3 totals 14 residues. Trimming removed 4 bases at V and 2 bases at J, with 12 bases between. Germline V gene data show CDR1 as SNHLY and CDR2 as FYNNEI. CDR3 residues: CASSAYRATYEQYF. CDR3 nucleotides: TGTGCCAGCAGTGCTTACCGAGCGACCTACGAGCAGTACTTC.

V is TRBV6-5 and J is TRBJ1-4, with 8 bases lining up with TRBD1. The V gene end was trimmed by 2 bases and the J gene end by 8 bases; junction bases not matched to a gene: 10. CDR3 length: 16 amino acids. Germline assignment: CDR1 MNHEY and CDR2 SVGAGI. The chain's CDR3 is CASSYATGVGGEKLFF. DNA for the CDR3: TGTGCCAGCAGTTACGCGACAGGGGTCGGGGGGGAAAAACTGTTTTTT.

This clone was recorded a few times. The chain links TRBV29-1 to TRBJ1-2, with a possible D match to TRBD1 (5 bases). The CDR3 spans 12 residues. In germline, CDR1 is SQVTM, CDR2 ANQGSEA. V was shortened by 0 bases and J by 8 bases, with 10 bases between the two germline ends. The CDR3 loop is CSVEDSGGGYTF. CDR3 DNA sequence: TGCAGCGTTGAAGATAGTGGGGGAGGCTACACCTTC.

V gene TRBV6-1 combines with J gene TRBJ2-5; 8 positions match TRBD1. This CDR3 has 13 amino acids. The junction had 6 bases not matched to a gene; V was cut back by 7 bases and J by 5 bases. Germline V gives CDR1 MNHNS, CDR2 SASEGT. DNA of the CDR3: TGTGCCAGCAAAATACAGGGGGGTGAGACCCAGTACTTC. Translated: CASKIQGGETQYF.

The chain has TRBV11-2 and TRBJ1-2; no reliable D call. The CDR3 covers 14 residues. Trimming cost V 1 base and J 3 bases, with 9 bases left between them. Germline V gives CDR1 SGHAT, CDR2 FQNNGV. The CDR3 loop reads CASSLVPGHYGYTF. Written as DNA, the CDR3 is TGTGCCAGCAGCTTAGTCCCAGGCCACTATGGCTACACCTTC.

The rearrangement joins TRBV9 to TRBJ1-6, with D perhaps TRBD1 (5 bases). Trimming took off 3 bases at V and 7 bases at J, with 17 bases between the two ends. The CDR3 runs to 16 residues. Germline V gene sequence: CDR1 SGDLS, CDR2 YYNGEE. The CDR3 coding sequence is TGTGCCAGCAGCGCCCGCCGAGCGGGGGGGAATTCACCCCTCCACTTT. Its protein product is CASSARRAGGNSPLHF.

This clone turned up a few times. The chain carries TRBV5-1 and TRBJ1-1, with TRBD1 as a possible D gene (6 bases). V was shortened by 4 bases and J by 1 base, with 17 bases between the two germline ends. CDR3 length equals 16 residues. Germline-derived CDR1 and CDR2 are SGHRS and YFSETQ. As DNA, the CDR3 is TGCGCCAGCAGCGGGGGACAAACTTCCACGAACACTGAAGCTTTCTTT. Translation gives CASSGGQTSTNTEAFF.

V usage is TRBV10-2 and J usage is TRBJ1-1, with D unclear. Per the germline V gene, CDR1 is WSHSY and CDR2 is SAAADI. The CDR3 spans 14 residues. Trimming took 3 bases from V and 1 from J, leaving 9 bases between them. CDR3 region: CASSDHKGNTEAFF. The CDR3 DNA reads TGCGCCAGCAGTGATCATAAAGGGAACACTGAAGCTTTCTTT.

V gene TRBV9 combines with J gene TRBJ1-3, with no clear D. With 0 bases removed from V and 0 bases from J, the gap between germline ends came to 7 bases. This CDR3 has 15 amino acids. CDR1 SGDLS and CDR2 YYNGEE come from the germline V gene. The CDR3 loop is CASSVGRFSGNTIYF. The CDR3 region has the DNA TGTGCCAGCAGCGTAGGGCGATTCTCTGGAAACACCATATATTTT.

V and J are TRBV2 and TRBJ1-1; no firm D call. This CDR3 spans 17 amino acids. V shed 3 bases and J shed 1 base, with 18 bases lying between them. Germline V lookup: CDR1 SNHLY, CDR2 FYNNEI. CDR3 DNA sequence: TGTGCCAGCAGTGATAACAGAGCATCGATGGGGAACACTGAAGCTTTCTTT. Protein sequence: CASSDNRASMGNTEAFF.